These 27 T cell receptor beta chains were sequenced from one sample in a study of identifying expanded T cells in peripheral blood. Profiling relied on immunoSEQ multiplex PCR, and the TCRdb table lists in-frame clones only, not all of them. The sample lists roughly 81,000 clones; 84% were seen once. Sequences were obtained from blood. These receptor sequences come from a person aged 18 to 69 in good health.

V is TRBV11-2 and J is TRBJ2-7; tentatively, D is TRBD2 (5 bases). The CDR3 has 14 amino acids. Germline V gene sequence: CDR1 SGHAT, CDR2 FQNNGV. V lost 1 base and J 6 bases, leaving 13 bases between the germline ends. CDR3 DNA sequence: TGTGCCAGCAGCTTAGGCCTAGCTGGAGCCGAGCAGTACTTC. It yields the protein CASSLGLAGAEQYF.

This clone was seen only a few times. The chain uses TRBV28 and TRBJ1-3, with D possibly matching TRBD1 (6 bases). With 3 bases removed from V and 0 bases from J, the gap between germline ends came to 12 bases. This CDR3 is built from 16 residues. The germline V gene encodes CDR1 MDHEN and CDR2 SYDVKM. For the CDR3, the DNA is TGTGCCAGCAGTTTCCCGACAGGAGCCTCTGGAAACACCATATATTTT. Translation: CASSFPTGASGNTIYF.

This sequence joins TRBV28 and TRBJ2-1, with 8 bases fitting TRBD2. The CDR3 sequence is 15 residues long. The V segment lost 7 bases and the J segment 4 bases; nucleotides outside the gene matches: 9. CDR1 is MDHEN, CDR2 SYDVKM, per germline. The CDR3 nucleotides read TGTGCCAGCACCTTAAGCGGGGGTAGATACAATGAGCAGTTCTTC. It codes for CASTLSGGRYNEQFF.

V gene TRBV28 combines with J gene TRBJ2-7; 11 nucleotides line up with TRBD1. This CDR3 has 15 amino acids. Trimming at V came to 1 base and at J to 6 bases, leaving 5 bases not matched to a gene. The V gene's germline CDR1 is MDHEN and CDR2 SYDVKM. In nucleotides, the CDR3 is TGTGCCAGCAGTTTATTAGGGACAGGGGGGATCGAGCAGTACTTC. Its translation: CASSLLGTGGIEQYF.

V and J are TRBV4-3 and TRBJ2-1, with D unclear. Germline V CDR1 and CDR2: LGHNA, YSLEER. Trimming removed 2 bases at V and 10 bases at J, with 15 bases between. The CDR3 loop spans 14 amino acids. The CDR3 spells CASSQQEVFGEQFF. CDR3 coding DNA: TGCGCCAGCAGCCAACAAGAGGTCTTTGGCGAGCAGTTCTTC.

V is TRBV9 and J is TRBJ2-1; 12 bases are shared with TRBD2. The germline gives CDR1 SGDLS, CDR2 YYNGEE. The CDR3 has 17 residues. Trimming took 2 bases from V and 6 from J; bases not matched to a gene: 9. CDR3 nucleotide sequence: TGTGCCAGCAGCGTTGGCCCTAGCGGGAGGGCCACCAATGAGCAGTTCTTC. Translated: CASSVGPSGRATNEQFF.

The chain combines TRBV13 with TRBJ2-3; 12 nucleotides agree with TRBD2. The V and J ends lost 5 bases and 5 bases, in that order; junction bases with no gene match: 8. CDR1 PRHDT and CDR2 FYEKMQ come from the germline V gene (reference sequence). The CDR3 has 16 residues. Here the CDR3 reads CASSAGTSGQGDTQYF. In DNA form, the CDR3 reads TGTGCCAGCAGCGCTGGGACTAGCGGGCAAGGAGATACGCAGTATTTT. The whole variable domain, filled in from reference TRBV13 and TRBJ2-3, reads AAGVIQSPRHLIKEKRETATLKCYPIPRHDTVYWYQQGPGQDPQFLISFYEKMQSDKGSIPDRFSAQQFSDYHSELNMSSLELGDSALYFCASSAGTSGQGDTQYFGPGTRLTVL.

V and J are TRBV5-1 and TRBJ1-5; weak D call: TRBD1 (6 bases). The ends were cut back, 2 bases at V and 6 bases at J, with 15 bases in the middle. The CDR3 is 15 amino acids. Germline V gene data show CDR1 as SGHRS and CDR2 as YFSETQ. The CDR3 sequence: CASSLDAGDGQPQHF. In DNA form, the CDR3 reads TGCGCCAGCAGCTTAGATGCAGGGGATGGTCAGCCCCAGCATTTT.

CDR3 region: CASSLASGPYQPQHF. As DNA, the CDR3 is TGTGCCAGCAGCTTAGCCTCAGGGCCCTATCAGCCCCAGCATTTT. The chain combines TRBV7-9 with TRBJ1-5, with D perhaps TRBD1 (5 bases). The CDR3 spans 15 residues. The germline V gene encodes CDR1 SEHNR and CDR2 FQNEAQ (reference sequence). Trimming left V 0 bases short and J 5 bases short, with 11 bases between.

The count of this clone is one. CDR3 sequence (DNA): TGTGCCAGCAGTCTACGGGACCTGCTGTTTTTT. Residues: CASSLRDLLFF. The chain combines TRBV28 with TRBJ1-4; weak D call: TRBD1 (5 bases). V lost 5 bases and J 14 bases, leaving 12 bases between the germline ends. The CDR3 has 11 amino acids. Germline V gene lookup returns CDR1 MDHEN and CDR2 SYDVKM.

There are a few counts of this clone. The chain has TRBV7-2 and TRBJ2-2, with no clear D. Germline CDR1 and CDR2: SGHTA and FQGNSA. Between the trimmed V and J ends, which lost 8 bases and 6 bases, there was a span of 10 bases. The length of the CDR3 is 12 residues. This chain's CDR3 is CASPLKAGELFF. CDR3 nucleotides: TGTGCCAGCCCTCTTAAGGCCGGGGAGCTGTTTTTT.

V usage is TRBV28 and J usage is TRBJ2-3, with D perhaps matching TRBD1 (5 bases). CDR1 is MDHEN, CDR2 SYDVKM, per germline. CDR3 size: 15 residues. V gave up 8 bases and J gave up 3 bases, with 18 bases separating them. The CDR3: CASHRRRVGTDTQYF. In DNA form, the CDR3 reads TGTGCCAGCCATAGACGCAGGGTAGGAACAGATACGCAGTATTTT.

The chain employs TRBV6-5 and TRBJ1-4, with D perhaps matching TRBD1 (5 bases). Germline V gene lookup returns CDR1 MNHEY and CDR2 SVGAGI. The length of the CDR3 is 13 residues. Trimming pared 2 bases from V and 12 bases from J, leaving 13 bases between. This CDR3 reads CASSYQGETELFF. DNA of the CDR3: TGTGCCAGCAGTTACCAGGGTGAGACGGAACTGTTTTTT.

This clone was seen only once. CDR3 nucleotides: TGTGCCACCCGAGAGATGAGAAACGCTGGAGCAACAGAGACCCAGTACTTC. This translates into CATREMRNAGATETQYF. This chain links TRBV15 with TRBJ2-5; no definite D call. CDR3 length equals 17 residues. Germline V gene sequence: CDR1 LNHNV, CDR2 YYDKDF (reference sequence). Deletions cut 8 bases from V and 4 bases from J, with 26 bases between.

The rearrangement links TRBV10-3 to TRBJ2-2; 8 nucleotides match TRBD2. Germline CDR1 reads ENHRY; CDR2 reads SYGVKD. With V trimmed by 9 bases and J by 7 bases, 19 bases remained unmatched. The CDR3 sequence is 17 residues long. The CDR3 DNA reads TGTGCCATTCTAAGGGCTCCCGGGACTAGTTCCGTCGGGGAGCTGTTTTTT. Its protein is CAILRAPGTSSVGELFF.

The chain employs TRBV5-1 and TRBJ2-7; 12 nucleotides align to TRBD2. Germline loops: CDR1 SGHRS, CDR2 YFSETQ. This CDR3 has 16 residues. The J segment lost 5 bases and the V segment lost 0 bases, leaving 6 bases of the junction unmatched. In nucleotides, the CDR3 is TGCGCCAGCAGCTTGGAGCTAGCGGGAGGGAGGAACGAGCAGTACTTC. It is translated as CASSLELAGGRNEQYF.

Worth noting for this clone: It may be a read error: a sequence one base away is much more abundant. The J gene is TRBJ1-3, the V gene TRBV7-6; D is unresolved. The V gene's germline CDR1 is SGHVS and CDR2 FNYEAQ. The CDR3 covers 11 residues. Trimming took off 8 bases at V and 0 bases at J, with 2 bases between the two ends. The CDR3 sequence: CASDSGNTIYF. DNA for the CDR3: TGTGCCAGCGACTCTGGAAACACCATATATTTT.

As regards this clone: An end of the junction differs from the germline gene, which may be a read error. DNA of the CDR3: TGTGCTAGCAGCTTATCGGGGTTAGACACCGGGGAGCTGTTTTTT. It specifies CASSLSGLDTGELFF. The genes are TRBV7-7 and TRBJ2-2, with D tentatively TRBD2 (5 bases). The CDR3 length is 15 residues. Germline CDR1 and CDR2: SSHAT and FNYEAQ (reference sequence).

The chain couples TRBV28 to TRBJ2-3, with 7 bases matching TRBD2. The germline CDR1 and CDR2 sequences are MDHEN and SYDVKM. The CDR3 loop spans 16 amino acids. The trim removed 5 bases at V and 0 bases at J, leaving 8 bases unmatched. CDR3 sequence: CASSEDLAVSTDTQYF. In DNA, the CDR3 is TGTGCCAGCAGTGAAGACCTAGCGGTTAGCACAGATACGCAGTATTTT.

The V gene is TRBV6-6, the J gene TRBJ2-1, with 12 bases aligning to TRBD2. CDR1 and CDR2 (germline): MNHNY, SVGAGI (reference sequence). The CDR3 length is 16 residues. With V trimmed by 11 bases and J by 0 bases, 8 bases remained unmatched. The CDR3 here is CACTGTSGSSYNEQFF. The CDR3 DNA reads TGTGCCTGTACCGGGACTAGCGGGTCCTCCTACAATGAGCAGTTCTTC.

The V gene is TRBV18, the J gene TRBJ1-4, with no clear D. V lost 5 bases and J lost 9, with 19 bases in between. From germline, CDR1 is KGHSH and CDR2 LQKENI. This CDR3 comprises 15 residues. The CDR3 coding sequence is TGTGCCAGCTCAAGTCCCCTGGTAATGGGCAAAAAACTGTTTTTT. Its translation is CASSSPLVMGKKLFF.

This chain's CDR3 is CASSSQGNTEAFF. CDR3 nucleotides: TGTGCCAGCAGCTCACAGGGGAACACTGAAGCTTTCTTT. The chain is built from TRBV9 and TRBJ1-1, with a tentative D call TRBD1 (6 bases). Germline CDR1 SGDLS, CDR2 YYNGEE. V shed 4 bases and J shed 1 base, with 8 bases lying between them. The CDR3 consists of 13 residues.

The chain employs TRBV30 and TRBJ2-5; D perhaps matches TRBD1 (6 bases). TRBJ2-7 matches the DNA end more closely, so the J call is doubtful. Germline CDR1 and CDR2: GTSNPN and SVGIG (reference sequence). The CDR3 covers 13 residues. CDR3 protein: CAWSQQGTYEQYF. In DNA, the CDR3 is TGTGCCTGGAGCCAACAGGGAACCTACGAGCAGTACTTC.

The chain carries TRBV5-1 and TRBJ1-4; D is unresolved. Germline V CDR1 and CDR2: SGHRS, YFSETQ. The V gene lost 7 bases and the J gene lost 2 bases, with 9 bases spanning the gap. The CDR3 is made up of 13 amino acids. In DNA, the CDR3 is TGCGCCAGCCGAGCGGGGACTAATGAAAAACTGTTTTTT. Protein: CASRAGTNEKLFF.

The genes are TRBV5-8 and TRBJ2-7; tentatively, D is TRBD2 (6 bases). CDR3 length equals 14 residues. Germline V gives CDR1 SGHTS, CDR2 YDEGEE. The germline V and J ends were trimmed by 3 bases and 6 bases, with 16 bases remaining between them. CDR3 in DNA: TGTGCCAGCAGCTCCGGGACTGGTATGGGCGAGCAGTACTTC. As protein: CASSSGTGMGEQYF.

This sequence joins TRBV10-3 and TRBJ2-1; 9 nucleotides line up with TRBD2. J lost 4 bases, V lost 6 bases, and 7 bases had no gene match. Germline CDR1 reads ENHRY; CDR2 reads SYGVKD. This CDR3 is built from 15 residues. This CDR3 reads CAIRDSGGPYNEQFF. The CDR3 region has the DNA TGTGCCATCAGGGATAGCGGGGGACCTTACAATGAGCAGTTCTTC.

Here the CDR3 reads CASSILPGRGRIEQYF. In nucleotides, the CDR3 is TGTGCCAGTAGTATACTCCCTGGCAGGGGGCGAATCGAGCAGTACTTC. This sequence joins TRBV19 and TRBJ2-7, with 8 bases that match TRBD1. This CDR3 contains 16 residues. CDR1 is LNHDA, CDR2 SQIVND, per germline (reference sequence). Trimming cost V 2 bases and J 6 bases; bases outside gene matches: 12.